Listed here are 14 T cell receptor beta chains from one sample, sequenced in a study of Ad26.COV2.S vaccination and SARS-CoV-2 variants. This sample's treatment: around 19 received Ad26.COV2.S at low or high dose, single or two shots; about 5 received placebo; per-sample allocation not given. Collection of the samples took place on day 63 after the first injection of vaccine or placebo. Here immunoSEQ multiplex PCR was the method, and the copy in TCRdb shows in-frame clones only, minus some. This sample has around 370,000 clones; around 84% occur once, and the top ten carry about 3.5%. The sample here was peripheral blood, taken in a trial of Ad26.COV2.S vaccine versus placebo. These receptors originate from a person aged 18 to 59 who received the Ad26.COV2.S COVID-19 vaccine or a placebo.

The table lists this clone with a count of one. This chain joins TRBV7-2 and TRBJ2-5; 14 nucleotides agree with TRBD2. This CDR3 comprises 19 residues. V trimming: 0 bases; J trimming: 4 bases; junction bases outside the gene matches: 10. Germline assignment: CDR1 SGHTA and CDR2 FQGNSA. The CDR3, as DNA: TGTGCCAGCAGCTTAGCGACGACTAGCGGGGGGGCGGGAGGAGAGACCCAGTACTTC. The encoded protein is CASSLATTSGGAGGETQYF.

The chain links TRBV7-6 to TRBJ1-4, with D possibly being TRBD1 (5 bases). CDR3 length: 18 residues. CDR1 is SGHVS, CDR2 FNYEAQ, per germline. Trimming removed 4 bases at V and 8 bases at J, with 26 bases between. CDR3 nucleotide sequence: TGTGCCAGCAGCTCAAGGCCCCTGGTAGGGGAGGTTAGGGAAAAACTGTTTTTT. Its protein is CASSSRPLVGEVREKLFF.

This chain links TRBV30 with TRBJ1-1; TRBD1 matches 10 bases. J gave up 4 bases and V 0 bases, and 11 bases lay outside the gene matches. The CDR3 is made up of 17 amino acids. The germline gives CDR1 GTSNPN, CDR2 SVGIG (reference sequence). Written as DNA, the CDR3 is TGTGCCTGGAGTGTACTCCGGACAGGGGGTGAGGGCACTGAAGCTTTCTTT. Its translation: CAWSVLRTGGEGTEAFF.

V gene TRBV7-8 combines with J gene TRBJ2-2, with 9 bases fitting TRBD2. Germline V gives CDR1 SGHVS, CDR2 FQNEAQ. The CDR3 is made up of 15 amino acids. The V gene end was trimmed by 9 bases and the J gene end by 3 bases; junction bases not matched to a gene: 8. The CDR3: CASSGSGGYTGELFF. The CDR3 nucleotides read TGTGCCAGTTCGGGGAGCGGGGGGTACACCGGGGAGCTGTTTTTT.

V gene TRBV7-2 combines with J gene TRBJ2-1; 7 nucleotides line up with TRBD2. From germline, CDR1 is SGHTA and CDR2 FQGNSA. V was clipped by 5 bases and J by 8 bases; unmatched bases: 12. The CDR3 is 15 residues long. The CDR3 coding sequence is TGTGCCAGCAGCGGGAGGTCGACTAGCTATGATGAGCAGTTCTTC. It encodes CASSGRSTSYDEQFF.

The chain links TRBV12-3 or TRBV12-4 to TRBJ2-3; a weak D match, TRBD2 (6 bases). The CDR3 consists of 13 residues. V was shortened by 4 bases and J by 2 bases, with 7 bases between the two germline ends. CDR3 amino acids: CASSWDSTDTQYF. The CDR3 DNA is TGTGCCAGCAGTTGGGACTCCACAGATACGCAGTATTTT.

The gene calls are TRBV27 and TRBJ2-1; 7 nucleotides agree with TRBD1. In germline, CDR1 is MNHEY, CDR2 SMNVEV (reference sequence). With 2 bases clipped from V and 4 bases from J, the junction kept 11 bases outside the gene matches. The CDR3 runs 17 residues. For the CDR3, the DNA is TGTGCCAGCAGTTTAGCTTCCTCAGGGGGAATATACAATGAGCAGTTCTTC. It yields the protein CASSLASSGGIYNEQFF.

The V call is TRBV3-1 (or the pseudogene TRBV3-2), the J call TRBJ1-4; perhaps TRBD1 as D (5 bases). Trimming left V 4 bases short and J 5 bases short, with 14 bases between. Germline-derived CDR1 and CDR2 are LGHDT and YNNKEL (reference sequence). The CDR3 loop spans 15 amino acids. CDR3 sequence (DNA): TGTGCCAGCAGCCCCATACGTCGGACAAATGAAAAACTGTTTTTT. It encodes CASSPIRRTNEKLFF.

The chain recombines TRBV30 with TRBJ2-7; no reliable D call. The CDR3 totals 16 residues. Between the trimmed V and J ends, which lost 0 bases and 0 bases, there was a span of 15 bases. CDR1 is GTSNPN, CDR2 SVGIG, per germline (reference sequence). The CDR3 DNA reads TGTGCCTGGAGTGTAAGTTCTCTCAGACGCTCCTACGAGCAGTACTTC. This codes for CAWSVSSLRRSYEQYF. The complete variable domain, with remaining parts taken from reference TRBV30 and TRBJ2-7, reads SQTIHQWPATLVQPVGSPLSLECTVEGTSNPNLYWYRQAAGRGLQLLFYSVGIGQISSEVPQNLSASRPQDRQFILSSKKLLLSDSGFYLCAWSVSSLRRSYEQYFGPGTRLTVT.

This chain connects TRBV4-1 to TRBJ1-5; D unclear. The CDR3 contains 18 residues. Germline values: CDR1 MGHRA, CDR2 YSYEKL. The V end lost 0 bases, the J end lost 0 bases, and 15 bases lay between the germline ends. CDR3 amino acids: CASSQEMGRSSSNQPQHF. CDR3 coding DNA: TGCGCCAGCAGCCAAGAAATGGGCAGATCCAGTAGCAATCAGCCCCAGCATTTT.

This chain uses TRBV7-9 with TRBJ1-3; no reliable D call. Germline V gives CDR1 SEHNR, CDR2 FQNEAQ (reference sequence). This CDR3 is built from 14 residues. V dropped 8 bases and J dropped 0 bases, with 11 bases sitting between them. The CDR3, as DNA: TGTGCCAGCCACGACGACATCTCTGGAAACACCATATATTTT. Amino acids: CASHDDISGNTIYF.

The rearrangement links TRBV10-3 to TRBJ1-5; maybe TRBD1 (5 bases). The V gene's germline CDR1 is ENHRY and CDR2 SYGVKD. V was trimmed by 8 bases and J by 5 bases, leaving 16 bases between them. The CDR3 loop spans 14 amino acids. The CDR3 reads CAIGGAGLDQPQHF. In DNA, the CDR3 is TGTGCCATCGGCGGGGCAGGGTTGGATCAGCCCCAGCATTTT.

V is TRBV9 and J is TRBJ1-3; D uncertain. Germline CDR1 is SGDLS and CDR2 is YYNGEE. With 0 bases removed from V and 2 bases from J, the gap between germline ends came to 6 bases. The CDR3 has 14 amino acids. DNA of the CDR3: TGTGCCAGCAGCGTAGTCAGTGCTGGAAACACCATATATTTT. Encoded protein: CASSVVSAGNTIYF.

This chain's CDR3 is CASSISSAHNEQFF. The CDR3 coding sequence is TGTGCCAGCAGCATTTCTAGCGCCCACAATGAGCAGTTCTTC. The J gene is TRBJ2-1, the V gene TRBV9; weak D call: TRBD2 (6 bases). CDR3 size: 14 residues. Trimming took 4 bases from V and 5 from J, leaving 13 bases between them. Germline lookup yields CDR1 SGDLS and CDR2 YYNGEE.